This T cell receptor beta chain was recovered during a study of molecular identifiers for immune sequencing clone quantification. Study-level information: The replicates split RNA from around 20,000 or 100,000 naive CD8 cells five ways and sequenced four. General study findings and limits: Highly expanded clone sizes could be underestimated by identical TCR molecules that share a barcode.

This clonotype was recorded only once. Its antigen is unidentified. This may be a read error, as it is one base from a much larger clone. Germline assignment: CDR1 KGHSH and CDR2 LQKENI. There are 12 residues in the CDR3. From roughly 21,000 to 960,000 sorted cells, naive CD8 libraries were generated with 10%, 30% or 50% RNA. Generation of bulk TCR libraries relied on previously described methods and listed TCR primers. Via MiXCR, TCRdb re-called the PCR reads, giving one row per CDR3 protein. The table records roughly 24,000 distinct CDR3 sequences, 17% of them present only once. This chain joins TRBV18 and TRBJ2-7; no reliable D call. Source material: naive CD8+ T cells from blood, with Jurkat cell RNA spiked in. The subset was: FACS-sorted CD8+CD4-CCR7+CD45RA+ naive T cells. The receptor's source is a human donor in good health. Some libraries in this study had Jurkat cell RNA spiked in. CDR3 sequence: CASSPGPVEQHF. For the CDR3, the DNA is TGTGCCAGCTCACCAGGACCGGTCGAGCAGCACTTC.